This T cell receptor beta chain was obtained from a study of T cell repertoires in cytomegalovirus infection. Overall study context: Indicated by public TCR beta signatures were CMV infection and matching HLA type.

Broader study findings: Cumulative frequency (of public TCR beta family members) identified carriers of CMV plus the relevant HLA. HLA-C-restricted CMV clonotypes gave the most frequent clonotype in two of eight donors.

TCRdb called the reads again in MiXCR, with one record for every CDR3 protein. This table has a few hundred thousand distinct CDR3 sequences, 9.5% appearing once. As regards this clonotype: As yet, its antigen is unknown.

The CDR3 consists of 15 residues. Trimming left V 6 bases short and J 3 bases short, with 16 bases between. Germline V CDR1 and CDR2: ENHRY, SYGVKD. The receptor was derived from a human donor in good health (CMV status not recorded). Some clones in this sample may be carry-over from other donors' samples. Source material: PBMCs. The chain links TRBV10-3 to TRBJ2-3; D is perhaps TRBD2 (7 bases). The CDR3 DNA sequence: TGTGCCATCAGCGGGGGGCTGGGGGGGACAGATACGCAGTATTTT. As protein: CAISGGLGGTDTQYF.